This T cell receptor beta chain is drawn from a study of blood T cell repertoires in COVID-19. Background on the study: Acute and convalescent COVID-19 samples came from the United States, Italy and Spain.

The ends lost 5 bases at V and 5 bases at J; junction bases unmatched: 10. The CDR3 is 16 residues long. The germline gives CDR1 WNHNN, CDR2 SYGVQD (reference sequence). Clones were sequenced by immunoSEQ multiplex PCR, and TCRdb holds only the in-frame ones, with some missing. The sample lists around 330,000 clones, 85% to 90% seen once, with under 4.5% in the top ten. The TCR was taken from a woman aged 50 to 60 with active or convalescent COVID-19. Sequenced sample: peripheral blood. The J gene is TRBJ1-5, the V gene TRBV10-1; 9 bases line up with TRBD1. The CDR3 bases are TGCGCCAGCAGTAGAACCGATTGGGACAGGGATCAGCCCCAGCATTTT. Translating gives CASSRTDWDRDQPQHF.